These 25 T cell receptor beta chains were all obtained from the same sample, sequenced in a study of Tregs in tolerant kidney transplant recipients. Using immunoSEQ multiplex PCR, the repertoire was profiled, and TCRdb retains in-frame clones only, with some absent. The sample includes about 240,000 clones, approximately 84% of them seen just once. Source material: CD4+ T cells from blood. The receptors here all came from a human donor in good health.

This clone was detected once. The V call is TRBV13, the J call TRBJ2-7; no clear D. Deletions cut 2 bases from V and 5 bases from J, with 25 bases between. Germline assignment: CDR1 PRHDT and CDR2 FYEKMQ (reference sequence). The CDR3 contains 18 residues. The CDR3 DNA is TGTGCCAGCAGCTTAAGGGCAGGCACTTCCCTCTACACCCACGAGCAGTACTTC. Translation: CASSLRAGTSLYTHEQYF.

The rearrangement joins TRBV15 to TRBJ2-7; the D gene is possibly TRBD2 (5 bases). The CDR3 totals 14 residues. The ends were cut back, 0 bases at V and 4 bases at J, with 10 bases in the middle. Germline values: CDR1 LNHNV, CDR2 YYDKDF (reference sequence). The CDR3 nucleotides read TGTGCCACCAGCAGAGATCGCGGAGGTTACGAGCAGTACTTC. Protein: CATSRDRGGYEQYF.

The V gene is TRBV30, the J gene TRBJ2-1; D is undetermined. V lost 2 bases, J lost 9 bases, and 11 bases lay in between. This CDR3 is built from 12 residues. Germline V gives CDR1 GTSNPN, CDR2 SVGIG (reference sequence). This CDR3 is CAWSWSRGEQFF. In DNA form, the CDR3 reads TGTGCCTGGAGTTGGAGTCGTGGTGAGCAGTTCTTC.

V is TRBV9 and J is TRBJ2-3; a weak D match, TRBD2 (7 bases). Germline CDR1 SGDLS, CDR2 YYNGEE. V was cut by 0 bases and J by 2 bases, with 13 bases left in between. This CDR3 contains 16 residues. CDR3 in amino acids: CASSVDHGGLTDTQYF. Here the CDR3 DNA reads TGTGCCAGCAGCGTAGACCACGGGGGGCTCACAGATACGCAGTATTTT. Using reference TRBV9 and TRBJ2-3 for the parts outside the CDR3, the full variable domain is DSGVTQTPKHLITATGQRVTLRCSPRSGDLSVYWYQQSLDQGLQFLIQYYNGEERAKGNILERFSAQQFPDLHSELNLSSLELGDSALYFCASSVDHGGLTDTQYFGPGTRLTVL.

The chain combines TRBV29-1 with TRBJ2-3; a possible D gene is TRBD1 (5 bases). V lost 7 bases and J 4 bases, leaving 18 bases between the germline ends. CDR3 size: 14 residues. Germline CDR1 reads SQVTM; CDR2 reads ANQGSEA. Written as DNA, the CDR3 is TGCAGCGGAGTAGGGGATAGGGTGCCAGATACGCAGTATTTT. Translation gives CSGVGDRVPDTQYF.

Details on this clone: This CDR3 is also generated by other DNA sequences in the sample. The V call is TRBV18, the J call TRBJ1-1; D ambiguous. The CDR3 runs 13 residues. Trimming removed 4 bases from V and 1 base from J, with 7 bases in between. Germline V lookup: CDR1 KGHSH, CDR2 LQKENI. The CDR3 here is CASSLQANTEAFF. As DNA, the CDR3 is TGTGCCAGCTCACTGCAAGCGAACACTGAAGCTTTCTTT. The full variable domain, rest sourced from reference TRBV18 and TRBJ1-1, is NAGVMQNPRHLVRRRGQEARLRCSPMKGHSHVYWYRQLPEEGLKFMVYLQKENIIDESGMPKERFSAEFPKEGPSILRIQQVVRGDSAAYFCASSLQANTEAFFGQGTRLTVV.

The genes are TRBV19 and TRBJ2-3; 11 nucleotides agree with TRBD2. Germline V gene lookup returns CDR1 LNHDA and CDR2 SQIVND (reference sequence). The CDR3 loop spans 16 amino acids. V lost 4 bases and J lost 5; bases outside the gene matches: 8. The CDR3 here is CASSTGLAVTKDTQYF. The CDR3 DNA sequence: TGTGCCAGTAGTACGGGACTAGCGGTTACGAAAGATACGCAGTATTTT.

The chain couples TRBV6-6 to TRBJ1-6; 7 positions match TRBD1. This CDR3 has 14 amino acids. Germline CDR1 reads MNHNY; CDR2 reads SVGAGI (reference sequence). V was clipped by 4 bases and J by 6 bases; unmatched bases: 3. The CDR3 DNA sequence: TGTGCCAGCAGTTCCCGGGACAGTAATTCACCCCTCCACTTT. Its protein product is CASSSRDSNSPLHF.

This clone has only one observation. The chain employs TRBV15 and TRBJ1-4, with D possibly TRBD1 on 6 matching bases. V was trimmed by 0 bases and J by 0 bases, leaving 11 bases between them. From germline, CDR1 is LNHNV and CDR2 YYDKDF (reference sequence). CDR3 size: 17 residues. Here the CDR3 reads CATSREGGASTNEKLFF. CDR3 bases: TGTGCCACCAGCAGAGAGGGGGGGGCCTCAACTAATGAAAAACTGTTTTTT. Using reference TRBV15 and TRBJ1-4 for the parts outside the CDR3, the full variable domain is DAMVIQNPRYQVTQFGKPVTLSCSQTLNHNVMYWYQQKSSQAPKLLFHYYDKDFNNEADTPDNFQSRRPNTSFCFLDIRSPGLGDTAMYLCATSREGGASTNEKLFFGSGTQLSVL.

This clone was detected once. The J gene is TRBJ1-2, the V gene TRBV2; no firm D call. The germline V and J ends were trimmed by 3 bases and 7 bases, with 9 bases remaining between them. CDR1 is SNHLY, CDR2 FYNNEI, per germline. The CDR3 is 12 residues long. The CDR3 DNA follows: TGTGCCAGCAGTGATTTGGGGTTTGGCTACACCTTC. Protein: CASSDLGFGYTF.

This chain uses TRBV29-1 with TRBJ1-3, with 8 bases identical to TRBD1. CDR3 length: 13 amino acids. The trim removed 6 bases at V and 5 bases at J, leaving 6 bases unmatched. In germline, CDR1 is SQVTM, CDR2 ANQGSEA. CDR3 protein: CSVGQGARNTIYF. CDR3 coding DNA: TGCAGCGTCGGGCAGGGGGCTAGAAACACCATATATTTT.

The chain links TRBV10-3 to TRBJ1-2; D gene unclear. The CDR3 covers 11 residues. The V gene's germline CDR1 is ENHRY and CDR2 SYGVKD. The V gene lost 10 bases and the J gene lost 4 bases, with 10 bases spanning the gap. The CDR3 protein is CATQSFYGYTF. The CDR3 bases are TGTGCCACCCAGAGCTTCTATGGCTACACCTTC.

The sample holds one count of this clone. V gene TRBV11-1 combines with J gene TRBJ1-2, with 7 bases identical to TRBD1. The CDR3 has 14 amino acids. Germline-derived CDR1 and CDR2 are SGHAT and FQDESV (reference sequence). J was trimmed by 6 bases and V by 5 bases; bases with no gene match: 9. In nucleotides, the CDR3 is TGTGCCAGCAGCCCCGACAGGGTGAAAGATGGCTACACCTTC. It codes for CASSPDRVKDGYTF.

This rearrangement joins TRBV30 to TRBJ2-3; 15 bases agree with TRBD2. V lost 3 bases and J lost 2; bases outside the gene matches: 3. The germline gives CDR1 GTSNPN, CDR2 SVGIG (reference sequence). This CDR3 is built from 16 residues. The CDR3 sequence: CAWRRTSGRVTDTQYF. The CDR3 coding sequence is TGTGCCTGGAGAAGGACTAGCGGGAGGGTCACAGATACGCAGTATTTT. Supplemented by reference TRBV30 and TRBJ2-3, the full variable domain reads SQTIHQWPATLVQPVGSPLSLECTVEGTSNPNLYWYRQAAGRGLQLLFYSVGIGQISSEVPQNLSASRPQDRQFILSSKKLLLSDSGFYLCAWRRTSGRVTDTQYFGPGTRLTVL.

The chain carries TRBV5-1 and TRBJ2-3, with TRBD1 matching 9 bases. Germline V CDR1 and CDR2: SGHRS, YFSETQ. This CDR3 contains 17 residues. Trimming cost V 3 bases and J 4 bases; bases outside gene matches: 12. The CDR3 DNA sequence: TGCGCCAGCAGCTGGGTAGGGACAGGGTGGTCCCCAGATACGCAGTATTTT. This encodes CASSWVGTGWSPDTQYF.

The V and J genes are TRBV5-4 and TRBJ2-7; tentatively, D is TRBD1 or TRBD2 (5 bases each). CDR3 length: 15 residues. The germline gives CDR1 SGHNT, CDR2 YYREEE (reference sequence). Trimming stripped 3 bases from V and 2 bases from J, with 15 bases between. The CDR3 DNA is TGTGCCAGCAGCTCCTCCGGGACGGCGACCTACGAGCAGTACTTC. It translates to CASSSSGTATYEQYF.

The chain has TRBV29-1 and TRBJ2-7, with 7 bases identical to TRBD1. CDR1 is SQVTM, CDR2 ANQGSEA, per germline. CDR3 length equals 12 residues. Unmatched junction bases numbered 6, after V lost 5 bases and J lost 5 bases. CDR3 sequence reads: CSVSDRDDEQYF. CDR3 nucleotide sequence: TGCAGCGTTTCCGACAGGGACGACGAGCAGTACTTC.

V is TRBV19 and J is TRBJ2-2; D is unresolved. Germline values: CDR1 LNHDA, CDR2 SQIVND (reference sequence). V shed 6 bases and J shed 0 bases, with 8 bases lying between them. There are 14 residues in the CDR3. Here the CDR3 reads CASRKNANTGELFF. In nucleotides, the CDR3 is TGTGCCAGTAGGAAAAATGCGAACACCGGGGAGCTGTTTTTT.

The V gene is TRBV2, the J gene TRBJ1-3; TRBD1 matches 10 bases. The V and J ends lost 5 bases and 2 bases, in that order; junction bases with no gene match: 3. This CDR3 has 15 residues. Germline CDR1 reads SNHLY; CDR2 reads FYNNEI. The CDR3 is CASSQTGGTGNTIYF. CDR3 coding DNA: TGTGCCAGCAGTCAGACAGGGGGCACTGGAAACACCATATATTTT.

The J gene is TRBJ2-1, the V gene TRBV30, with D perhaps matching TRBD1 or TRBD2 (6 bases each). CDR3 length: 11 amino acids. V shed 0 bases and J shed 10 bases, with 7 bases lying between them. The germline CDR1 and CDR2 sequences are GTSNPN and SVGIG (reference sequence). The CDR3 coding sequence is TGTGCCTGGAGTGTAGGGGGGGAGCAGTTCTTC. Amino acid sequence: CAWSVGGEQFF.

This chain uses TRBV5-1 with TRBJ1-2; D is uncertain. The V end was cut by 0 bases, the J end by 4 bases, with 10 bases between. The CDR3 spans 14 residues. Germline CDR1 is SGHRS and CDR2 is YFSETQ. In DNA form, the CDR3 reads TGCGCCAGCAGCTTGGACACCTCCTTCTATGGCTACACCTTC. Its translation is CASSLDTSFYGYTF.

CDR3 coding DNA: TGTGCCAGCAGCCCCCTAGTAGGGAATGCTGAAGCTTTCTTT. Translating it yields CASSPLVGNAEAFF. V gene TRBV7-2 combines with J gene TRBJ1-1; D is undetermined. The ends were cut back, 5 bases at V and 6 bases at J, with 16 bases in the middle. The germline V gene has CDR1 SGHTA and CDR2 FQGNSA. This CDR3 has 14 residues.

The CDR3 coding sequence is TGTGCCAGCAGCTTAATGCGGGGACCGAACACTGAAGCTTTCTTT. Its protein is CASSLMRGPNTEAFF. The V gene is TRBV7-3, the J gene TRBJ1-1; D might be TRBD1 (5 bases). This CDR3 is built from 15 residues. Germline V lookup: CDR1 SGHTA, CDR2 FQGTGA. V dropped 1 base and J dropped 1 base, with 10 bases sitting between them.

The CDR3 region is CASSPRGSGRWEQYF. The CDR3, as DNA: TGTGCCAGCAGCCCCCGAGGGAGCGGGAGGTGGGAGCAGTACTTC. The chain couples TRBV5-4 to TRBJ2-7; 9 nucleotides line up with TRBD2. J gave up 7 bases and V 4 bases, and 12 bases lay outside the gene matches. Germline V gives CDR1 SGHNT, CDR2 YYREEE (reference sequence). This CDR3 is 15 amino acids long.

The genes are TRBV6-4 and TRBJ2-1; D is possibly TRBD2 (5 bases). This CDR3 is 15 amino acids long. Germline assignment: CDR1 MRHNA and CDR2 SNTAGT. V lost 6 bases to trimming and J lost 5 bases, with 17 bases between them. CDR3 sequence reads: CASRMGTSLNNEQFF. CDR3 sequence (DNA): TGTGCCAGCAGGATGGGAACTAGTTTGAACAATGAGCAGTTCTTC.